This TCR beta chain was recorded in a study of cytomegalovirus exposure and HLA in healthy donors. Germline V gene data show CDR1 as SNHLY and CDR2 as FYNNEI. Germline trimming cut 10 bases from V and 8 bases from J; bases unmatched to any gene: 8. CDR3 length: 13 amino acids. This clone came up a few times. Its antigen is currently unknown. Overall study findings and caveats: It was assumed in the presence/absence analyses that sequencing depth was roughly uniform across donors.

The PCR contained 60 Vbeta and 13 Jbeta primers. The protocol was immunoSEQ multiplex PCR, while the TCRdb copy is restricted to in-frame clones and leaves out a portion. This sample has around 90,000 clones, with around 73% found just once. This TCR came from a woman in her forties in good health and CMV-seronegative. The rearrangement joins TRBV2 to TRBJ1-4, with TRBD1 matching over 9 bases. The specimen sequenced was PBMCs. This chain's CDR3 is CATLQGAMEKLFF. In nucleotides, the CDR3 is TGTGCCACCCTACAGGGGGCAATGGAAAAACTGTTTTTT.